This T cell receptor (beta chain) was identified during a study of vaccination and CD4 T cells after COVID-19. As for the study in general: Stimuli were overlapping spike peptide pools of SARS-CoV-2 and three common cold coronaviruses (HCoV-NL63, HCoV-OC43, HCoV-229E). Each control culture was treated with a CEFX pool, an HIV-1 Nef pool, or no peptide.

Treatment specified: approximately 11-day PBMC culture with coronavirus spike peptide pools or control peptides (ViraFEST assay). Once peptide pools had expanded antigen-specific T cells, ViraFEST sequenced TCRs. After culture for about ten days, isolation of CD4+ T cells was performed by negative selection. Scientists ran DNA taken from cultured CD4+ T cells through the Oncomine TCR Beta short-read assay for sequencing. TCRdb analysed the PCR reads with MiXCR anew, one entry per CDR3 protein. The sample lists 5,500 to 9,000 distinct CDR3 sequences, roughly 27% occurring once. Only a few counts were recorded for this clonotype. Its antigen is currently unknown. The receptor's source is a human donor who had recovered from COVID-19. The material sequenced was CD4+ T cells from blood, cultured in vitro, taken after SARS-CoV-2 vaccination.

The chain's CDR3 is CASSPERIWPLHF. DNA of the CDR3: TGTGCCAGCAGCCCAGAACGGATCTGGCCCCTCCACTTT. The rearrangement joins TRBV7-2 to TRBJ1-6; D gene uncertain. Germline CDR1 is SGHTA and CDR2 is FQGNSA. The V end lost 5 bases, the J end lost 13 bases, and 15 bases lay between the germline ends. The CDR3 has 13 residues. Variable domain in full (rest from reference TRBV7-2 and TRBJ1-6): GAGVSQSPSNKVTEKGKDVELRCDPISGHTALYWYRQSLGQGLEFLIYFQGNSAPDKSGLPSDRFSAERTGGSVSTLTIQRTQQEDSAVYLCASSPERIWPLHFGNGTRLTVT.